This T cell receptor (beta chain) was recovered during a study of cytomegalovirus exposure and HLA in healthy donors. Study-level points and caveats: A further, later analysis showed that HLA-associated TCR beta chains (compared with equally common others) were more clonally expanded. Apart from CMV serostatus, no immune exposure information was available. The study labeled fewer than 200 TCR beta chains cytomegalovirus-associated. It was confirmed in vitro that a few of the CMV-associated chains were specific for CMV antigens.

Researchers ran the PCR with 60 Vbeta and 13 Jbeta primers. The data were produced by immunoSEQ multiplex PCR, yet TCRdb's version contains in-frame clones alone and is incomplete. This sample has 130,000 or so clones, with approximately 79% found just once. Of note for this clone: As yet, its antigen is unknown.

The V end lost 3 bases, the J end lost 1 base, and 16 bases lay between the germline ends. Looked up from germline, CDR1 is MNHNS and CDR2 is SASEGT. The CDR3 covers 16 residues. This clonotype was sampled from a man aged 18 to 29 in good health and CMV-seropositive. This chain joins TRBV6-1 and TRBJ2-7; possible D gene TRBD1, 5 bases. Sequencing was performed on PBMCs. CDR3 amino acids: CASSDWGRAWSYEQYF. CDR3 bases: TGTGCCAGCAGTGATTGGGGCAGGGCTTGGTCCTACGAGCAGTACTTC.